These 18 T cell receptor beta chains share one sample of origin, sequenced in a study of T cell changes during pregnancy in multiple sclerosis. Sequencing used immunoSEQ multiplex PCR; TCRdb keeps in-frame clones, though not all of them. The sample yields tens of thousands of clones, around 92% seen once. The sequences come from peripheral blood, collected after pregnancy. The source is a female donor in good health, enrolled as a control in a pregnancy study.

This clone was seen only once. J is TRBJ2-5 and V is TRBV5-4; 13 bases align to TRBD2. Germline V gives CDR1 SGHNT, CDR2 YYREEE (reference sequence). The junction had 4 bases not matched to a gene; V was cut back by 4 bases and J by 4 bases. The CDR3 contains 15 residues. The CDR3 DNA reads TGTGCCAGCAGCCGAGGACTAGCGGGGGTAGAGACCCAGTACTTC. The encoded protein is CASSRGLAGVETQYF.

The chain joins TRBV7-2 to TRBJ2-3; D is perhaps TRBD2 (7 bases). Per germline, CDR1 SGHTA and CDR2 FQGNSA. This CDR3 has 16 residues. With 7 bases removed from V and 0 bases from J, the gap between germline ends came to 17 bases. The CDR3 reads CASNRGGGASTDTQYF. Here the CDR3 DNA reads TGTGCCAGCAACCGCGGGGGCGGGGCTAGCACAGATACGCAGTATTTT.

The rearrangement links TRBV7-3 to TRBJ2-1; possibly TRBD2 for D (6 bases). Germline-derived CDR1 and CDR2 are SGHTA and FQGTGA. The V gene lost 4 bases and the J gene lost 3 bases, with 10 bases spanning the gap. The CDR3 runs 14 residues. This CDR3 is CASSSSTSYNEQFF. CDR3 in DNA: TGTGCCAGCAGCTCCTCGACTAGCTACAATGAGCAGTTCTTC.

This chain links TRBV5-1 with TRBJ1-1; 8 bases are shared with TRBD1. CDR1 and CDR2 (germline): SGHRS, YFSETQ. After removal of 4 bases from V and 5 bases from J, the junction contained 7 bases not matched to a gene. The CDR3 length is 14 residues. The CDR3 here is CASSPGQGRTEAFF. DNA of the CDR3: TGCGCCAGCAGCCCAGGACAGGGCCGGACTGAAGCTTTCTTT.

The chain combines TRBV4-3 with TRBJ2-5; D is ambiguous. The germline CDR1 and CDR2 sequences are LGHNA and YSLEER. V lost 2 bases and J 4 bases, leaving 14 bases between the germline ends. The CDR3 runs 15 residues. The CDR3 nucleotides are TGCGCCAGCAGCCAAAATAACTGGGCCCTAGAGACCCAGTACTTC. Amino acid sequence: CASSQNNWALETQYF.

The chain couples TRBV7-6 to TRBJ1-3; D unclear. Per the germline V gene, CDR1 is SGHVS and CDR2 is FNYEAQ. V was trimmed by 1 base and J by 4 bases, leaving 5 bases between them. The CDR3 totals 13 residues. CDR3 region: CASSLEPGNTIYF. In DNA, the CDR3 is TGTGCCAGCAGCTTAGAGCCGGGAAACACCATATATTTT.

The V call is TRBV19, the J call TRBJ1-2; D remains ambiguous. The germline V gene encodes CDR1 LNHDA and CDR2 SQIVND (reference sequence). The CDR3 runs 19 residues. V was trimmed by 6 bases and J by 0 bases, leaving 26 bases between them. The DNA for the CDR3 is TGTGCCAGTAGCCCTAAGTCTTCCTTAGGTAAGGGAGCTAACTATGGCTACACCTTC. Translation: CASSPKSSLGKGANYGYTF.

The rearrangement uses TRBV30 and TRBJ2-2; D is perhaps TRBD1 (5 bases). Trimming took off 3 bases at V and 4 bases at J, with 15 bases between the two ends. CDR1 is GTSNPN and CDR2 is SVGIG in the germline V gene (reference sequence). The CDR3 covers 15 residues. The CDR3 loop reads CAWRRTRGITGELFF. In DNA, the CDR3 is TGTGCCTGGAGAAGGACAAGGGGTATCACCGGGGAGCTGTTTTTT.

This clone was seen once. The CDR3 region has the DNA TGTGCCAGCAGGGGGGGTGACTCGACTAACTATGGCTACACCTTC. It translates to CASRGGDSTNYGYTF. The chain links TRBV27 to TRBJ1-2; D possibly corresponds to TRBD1 (5 bases). This CDR3 is 15 amino acids long. CDR1 is MNHEY, CDR2 SMNVEV, per germline (reference sequence). V was shortened by 6 bases and J by 0 bases, with 14 bases between the two germline ends.

The table lists this clone with a count of one. The gene calls are TRBV4-3 and TRBJ2-5, with TRBD2 matching over 12 bases. The CDR3 consists of 18 residues. V shed 0 bases, J shed 5 bases, and the junction held 10 bases outside the gene matches. Germline V gene sequence: CDR1 LGHNA, CDR2 YSLEER. The CDR3 loop reads CASSQDLPSGGAGETQYF. The CDR3 region has the DNA TGCGCCAGCAGCCAAGATCTTCCTAGCGGGGGGGCCGGGGAGACCCAGTACTTC.

J is TRBJ2-3 and V is TRBV2; 9 positions agree with TRBD2. The J segment lost 3 bases and the V segment lost 7 bases, leaving 8 bases of the junction unmatched. There are 15 residues in the CDR3. Germline V CDR1 and CDR2: SNHLY, FYNNEI. The CDR3 DNA sequence: TGTGCCAGCAATCCGACTAGCGGCGAAACAGATACGCAGTATTTT. Its translation is CASNPTSGETDTQYF.

This rearrangement joins TRBV4-2 to TRBJ1-1; weak D call: TRBD1 (6 bases). This CDR3 has 15 residues. Germline loops: CDR1 LGHNA, CDR2 YNFKEQ. V dropped 4 bases and J dropped 7 bases, with 19 bases sitting between them. CDR3 in amino acids: CASSPPDSDVGEAFF. DNA for the CDR3: TGTGCCAGCAGCCCTCCGGACAGCGATGTTGGTGAAGCTTTCTTT.

CDR3 region: CASSVDSRDTEAFF. The CDR3 DNA sequence: TGTGCCAGCAGCGTAGATTCCAGGGACACTGAAGCTTTCTTT. This sequence joins TRBV9 and TRBJ1-1; the D gene is possibly TRBD1 (5 bases). Per germline, CDR1 SGDLS and CDR2 YYNGEE. The CDR3 has 14 residues. Trimming removed 0 bases at V and 3 bases at J, with 9 bases between.

The V call is TRBV6-6, the J call TRBJ2-5; 7 positions match TRBD1. Near its end, the DNA agrees better with TRBJ2-7, so the J call may be wrong. The CDR3 has 14 amino acids. The V gene's germline CDR1 is MNHNY and CDR2 SVGAGI (reference sequence). DNA of the CDR3: TGTGCCAGCAGGATTAACAGGGGCGTGGACGAGCAGTACTTC. This gives the protein CASRINRGVDEQYF.

This clone was seen just once. CDR3 in amino acids: CASSLARAGDKLFF. The DNA for the CDR3 is TGTGCCAGCAGCTTAGCGCGTGCAGGGGACAAACTGTTTTTT. The rearrangement uses TRBV7-8 and TRBJ1-4, with D possibly being TRBD1 (6 bases). The CDR3 runs to 14 residues. V was clipped by 0 bases and J by 11 bases, with 13 bases between them. Germline V gene sequence: CDR1 SGHVS, CDR2 FQNEAQ.

The chain employs TRBV25-1 and TRBJ2-3, with 11 bases fitting TRBD2. After removal of 6 bases from V and 6 bases from J, the junction contained 8 bases not matched to a gene. The length of the CDR3 is 15 residues. Looked up from germline, CDR1 is MGHDK and CDR2 is SYGVNS. As DNA, the CDR3 is TGTGCCAGCAGGTCGCTAGCGGGGGGTTCCGATACGCAGTATTTT. Amino acid sequence: CASRSLAGGSDTQYF.

The V call is TRBV19, the J call TRBJ1-3; D gene uncertain. The V gene lost 3 bases and the J gene lost 0 bases, with 12 bases spanning the gap. Germline loops: CDR1 LNHDA, CDR2 SQIVND (reference sequence). The CDR3 totals 16 residues. The CDR3 region has the DNA TGTGCCAGTAGTATGTGGCAGGTGCTCTCTGGAAACACCATATATTTT. It is translated as CASSMWQVLSGNTIYF.

The gene calls are TRBV10-2 and TRBJ2-2; 8 nucleotides match TRBD1. Germline values: CDR1 WSHSY, CDR2 SAAADI. CDR3 size: 14 residues. V was clipped by 6 bases and J by 1 base; unmatched bases: 1. CDR3 loop: CASRGTGNTGELFF. CDR3 nucleotide sequence: TGCGCCAGCAGAGGGACAGGGAACACCGGGGAGCTGTTTTTT.